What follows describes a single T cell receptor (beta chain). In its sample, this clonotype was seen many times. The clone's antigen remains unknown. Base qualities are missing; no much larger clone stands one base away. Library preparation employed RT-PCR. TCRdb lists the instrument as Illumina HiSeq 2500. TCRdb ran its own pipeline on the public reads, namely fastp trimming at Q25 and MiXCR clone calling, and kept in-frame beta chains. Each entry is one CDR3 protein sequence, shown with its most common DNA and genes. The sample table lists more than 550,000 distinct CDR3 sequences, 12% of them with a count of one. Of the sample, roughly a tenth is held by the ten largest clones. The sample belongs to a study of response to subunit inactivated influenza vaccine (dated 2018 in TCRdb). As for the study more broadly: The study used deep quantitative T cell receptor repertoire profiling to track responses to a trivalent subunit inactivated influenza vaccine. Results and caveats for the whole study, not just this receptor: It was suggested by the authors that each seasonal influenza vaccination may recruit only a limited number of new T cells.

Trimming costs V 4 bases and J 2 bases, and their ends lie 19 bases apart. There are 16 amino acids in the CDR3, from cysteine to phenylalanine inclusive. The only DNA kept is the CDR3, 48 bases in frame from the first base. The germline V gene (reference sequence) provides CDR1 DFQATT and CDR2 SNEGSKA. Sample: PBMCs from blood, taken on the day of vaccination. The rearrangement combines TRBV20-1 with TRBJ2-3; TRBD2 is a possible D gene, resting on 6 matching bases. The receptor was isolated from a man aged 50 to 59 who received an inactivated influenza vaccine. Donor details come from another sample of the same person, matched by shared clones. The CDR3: CSANRGSGDNTDTQYF. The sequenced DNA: TGCAGTGCTAATAGGGGTAGCGGCGACAACACAGATACGCAGTATTTT.